This record looks at one TCR beta chain sequence and its context. Which antigen it targets is not known. Per-nucleotide qualities are absent, and no much larger clonotype sits a single base away. The library relied on the immunoSEQ multiplex PCR assay. For the multiplex PCR, a mixture combining 60 forward primers for TCR Vbeta segments and 13 reverse primers for TCR Jbeta segments was used. Amplification of the CDR3 region of rearranged TCR beta genes was performed with a multiplex PCR assay on genomic DNA. On the Illumina HiSeq System, the amplified TCR beta libraries were sequenced as 87-base-pair reads. In the source study's methods: A later analysis counted about 76 million unique TCR beta chains across the 550 to 750 repertoires, and some 11 million of these chains were shared by at least two donors. Raw reads were error-corrected and collapsed into unique sequences by a nearest-neighbor algorithm in which closely related sequences were merged to remove PCR and sequencing errors. To assign V, D and J gene segments, CDR3 sequences were aligned to IMGT reference sequences. For a sequence to be retained, at least a six-nucleotide match to both a V gene segment and a J gene segment was required. Rearrangements were classified as productive when the CDR3 lacked stop codons and remained in frame with V and J, and all other rearrangements were classified as non-productive. Following IMGT convention, CDR3 was defined as the stretch from the second conserved V-encoded cysteine to the conserved J-encoded phenylalanine. The earlier analysis of about 620 of the donors excluded sequences that lacked an unambiguous match to a single V gene segment. In an earlier analysis of 587 of the donors, V segments were called functional above 56.7% productive rearrangements and were called segregating when the between-donor standard deviation exceeded 5%. A statistical classification framework was built to diagnose cytomegalovirus status from the catalog of TCR beta chain sequences. In a later analysis, V and J genes were assigned by comparing TCR nucleotide sequences against IMGT/GENE-DB human TR gene sequences. A later analysis assigned CDR3 sequences and most-parsimonious VDJ recombination scenarios with the TCRdist pipeline. A later analysis defined each TCR beta chain by its CDR3 amino acid sequence plus V-gene family, and excluded reads lacking a unique V-gene family. A later analysis removed nearly 600 highly shared, low-generation-probability nucleotide sequences to deal with suspected cross-contamination and a sequencing artifact. In a later analysis, a clonal expansion index was calculated for each public chain from normalized within-repertoire ranks of inferred template counts. In a later analysis, generation probabilities were computed with a VDJ recombination model fitted to out-of-frame rearrangements, and the resulting probabilities were checked against IGoR. Hypergeometric tests were used in a later analysis to score TCR-TCR, TCR-HLA and TCR-CMV co-occurrence, with a repertoire-size bias correction applied to the TCR pairs. In a later analysis, false discovery rates were estimated by permuting HLA or CMV assignments 20 times. A later analysis grouped co-occurring TCRs with DBSCAN, adding TCRdist sequence similarity when clustering within HLA-allele-positive subsets. Repertoires with fewer than 30,000 or more than 120,000 public chains were left out of co-occurrence clustering, as were several repertoires with anomalous nucleotide sharing. As stored in TCRdb, this immuneACCESS dataset retains in-frame rearrangements with V and J assigned. A fraction of the clones does not appear; measured against another copy, unresolved V genes explain less than half of the discrepancy, and the remainder lacks a known reason. Clone size and the V and J calls come from that table; the DNA yielded D and trimming. The sample table lists some 170,000 clones, roughly 79% of them with a count of one. The leading ten clones occupy 6% to 7% of the sample.

The sample originates from a study of cytomegalovirus exposure and HLA in healthy donors (dated by TCRdb to the late 2010s). About the full investigation: An earlier analysis of roughly 610 of the donors reported 250 to 300 Gb of sequence data and 117 million unique TCR beta sequences obtained from some 200 million T cells. Roughly 300 gigabases of sequencing data and 70 million to 100 million unique TCR sequences made up an early release that covered approximately 650 HLA-typed donors. Of the 350 to 450 genotyped donors, 81% fell in the genetic ancestry cluster associated with self-reported Caucasian donors. The aim of the study was to test whether cataloging public T cell receptors could identify signatures of past pathogen exposure. The study profiled the T cell repertoires of hundreds of subjects by immunosequencing and related them to cytomegalovirus serostatus. Besides the first cohort of under 700 subjects, a separate validation cohort made up of roughly 130 different subjects was used. To predict cytomegalovirus infection status, the study combined high-throughput TCR immunosequencing, statistical association of individual TCRs with disease status, and machine learning. A later analysis re-analyzed previously published TCR beta repertoires from 666 donors and added high-resolution HLA genotyping to study TCR occurrence patterns. In the later analysis, no new phenotypic data were used to find candidate immune exposures; instead, reliance was placed on TCR beta sequences and their occurrence across donors. An earlier analysis of several hundred of the donors applied high-throughput TCR beta sequencing to assess whether each TCR beta V gene segment acted as functional or pseudogenic. Donor age, sex, ethnicity and CMV serostatus were compiled alongside the repertoire data. Genome-wide SNP genotypes for about 55% of the 666 donors were used in a later genetic analysis, which treated that subset as a discovery cohort. All discovery cohort repertoires had been generated using a single sequencing platform. HLA typing included class I and class II loci at four-digit resolution. Typing coverage differed by locus: A, B, C, DRB1 and DQB1 were typed in roughly 620-630 donors, DQA1 in 500 to 550, DPA1 in 600 to 610, and DPB1 in just under 490. Roughly five DR-DQ haplotypes were treated as single units for association and clustering because of strong linkage in the cohort. Among some 400 genotyped donors of the cohort, an average of approximately 240,000 unique TCR beta nucleotide sequences was sequenced per donor, of which 15% to 20% were non-productive.

The cohort consisted of 650 to 700 healthy bone marrow donors. All cohort members were sampled while nominally healthy, although unrecorded immune exposures were likely present. The donor was CMV seropositive and belonged to the group of some 290 seropositive cohort members. Every donor gave a peripheral blood sample, and the peripheral blood mononuclear cells from that sample were used for TCR beta sequencing. Genomic DNA extraction from the blood cell samples was performed with the Qiagen DNeasy Blood Extraction Kit. What the study reported, not specific to this receptor: In both the original and validation cohorts, the classifier was reported to diagnose cytomegalovirus status with high specificity and sensitivity. Linkage disequilibrium might explain the correlated functional status among segregating V segments, but an unknown experimental factor could not be ruled out. Immune exposure information for the cohort was limited to CMV serostatus. Most TCR sequences were observed very rarely across donors, whereas some public TCRs were present in many individuals. In a later analysis, HLA-associated TCR beta chains showed more clonal expansion and lower generation probabilities than non-associated chains that were equally common. Assigning TCR associations to individual alleles was difficult when HLA alleles, especially DR and DQ, strongly co-occurred. The cohort was sequenced for TCR beta chains only, and without alpha or paired-chain data the features that could be detected were limited. A further reported finding was that TCR beta sequences accurately predicted the HLA-A and HLA-B alleles for most subjects in the first cohort. Most CMV-associated TCR beta chains appeared to be HLA-restricted in a later analysis, and the HLA associations seemed to be driven largely by CMV exposure. In vitro tests confirmed that a few of the cytomegalovirus-associated TCR beta chains recognize cytomegalovirus antigens. The authors suggested that the approach could potentially be extended to other disease states and immunological phenotypes. An association between a missense DCLRE1C variant and V-gene and J-gene trimming of TCR beta chains was found in a later genetic analysis and replicated in an independent cohort. Roughly uniform sequencing depth across donors was assumed in presence/absence analyses, although this assumption may not hold. In the study, approximately 150 TCR beta chains were listed as associated with cytomegalovirus. According to a later genetic analysis, donors in an Asian-associated ancestry cluster had fewer N-insertions in productive TCRs than the approximately 650-donor mean. According to a later analysis, TCR association rates differed among HLA loci, with DRB1 alleles showing the most associated TCRs and HLA-C alleles showing the fewest. A later analysis reported that several top co-occurrence clusters appeared linked to parvovirus B19, influenza, CMV and Epstein-Barr virus. In a later analysis, around 17,000 TCR beta sequences were associated with specific HLA alleles at a false discovery rate of 0.05. HLA typing was unavailable for some donors at each locus, so association tests used only the typed subset. The earlier analysis of about 600 of the donors excluded approximately 15 rarely observed V segments, including chromosome 9 orphons, because counts were too low. A group of highly shared sequence variants was considered likely to be a technical artifact of the sequencing pipeline. An earlier analysis of 587 of the donors showed that most TCR beta V segments appeared in productive rearrangements either about 90% or about 30% of the time, which broadly matched IMGT annotations. The 87-base-pair reads could not distinguish some IMGT-functional V segments, including TRBV6-2 and TRBV6-3, so those segments were excluded.

Here V drops 6 bases and J drops 4 bases, and the junction holds 8 bases not matched to any gene. As encoded in the germline V gene, CDR1 is MNHEY while CDR2 is SVGAGI. The CDR3 spans 15 residues, from the cysteine through the phenylalanine. Solely the CDR3 DNA is kept, with 45 bases framed from the first base. The receptor comes from a man aged 35 to 55 in good health and CMV-seropositive. This chain joins TRBV6-5 to TRBJ1-1; TRBD1 agrees with 10 junctional bases. Specimen: PBMCs. The CDR3 region: CASRPTGGAGTEAFF. The DNA sequence is TGTGCCAGCAGGCCGACAGGGGGCGCGGGCACTGAAGCTTTCTTT.